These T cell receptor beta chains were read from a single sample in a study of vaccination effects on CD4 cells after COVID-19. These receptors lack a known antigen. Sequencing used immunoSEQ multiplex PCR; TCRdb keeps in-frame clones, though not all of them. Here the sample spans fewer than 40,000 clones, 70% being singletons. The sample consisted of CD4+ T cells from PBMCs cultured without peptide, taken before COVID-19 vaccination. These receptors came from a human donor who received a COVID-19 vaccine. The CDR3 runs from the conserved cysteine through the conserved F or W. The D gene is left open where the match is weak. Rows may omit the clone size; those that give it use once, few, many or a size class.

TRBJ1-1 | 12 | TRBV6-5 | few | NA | TGTGCCAGCAGTCGCGGACTCGGTGAAGCTTTCTTT | CASSRGLGEAFF
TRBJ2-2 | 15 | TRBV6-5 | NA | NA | TGTGCCAGCCTCCCCCTCGGTGGGGGCACCGGGGAGCTGTTTTTT | CASLPLGGGTGELFF
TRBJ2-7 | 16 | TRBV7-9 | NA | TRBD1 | TGTGCCAGCAGCTCACTCGGGGACAGGGGGGGGTACGAGCAGTACTTC | CASSSLGDRGGYEQYF
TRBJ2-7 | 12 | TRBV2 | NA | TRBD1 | TGTGCCAGCAGAGACAGGGGATACGAGCAGTACTTC | CASRDRGYEQYF
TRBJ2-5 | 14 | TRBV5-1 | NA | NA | TGCGCCAGCAGGTCGGTGGGGGGTGGAGAGACCCAGTACTTC | CASRSVGGGETQYF
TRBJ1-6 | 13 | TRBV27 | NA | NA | TGTGCCAGCAGTTCAGCTCTGCCATCACCCCTCCACTTT | CASSSALPSPLHF
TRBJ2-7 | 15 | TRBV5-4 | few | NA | TGTGCCAGCAGCCCTACCGGGACGGTCTCCTACGAGCAGTACTTC | CASSPTGTVSYEQYF
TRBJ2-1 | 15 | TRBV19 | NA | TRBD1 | TGTGCCAGTAGAGAGGGGGACAGGCCCCACAATGAGCAGTTCTTC | CASREGDRPHNEQFF
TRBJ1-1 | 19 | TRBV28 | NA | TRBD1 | TGTGCCAGCACTTTCGGCAGGGGGCATCGGGGTTGGGGGAACACTGAAGCTTTCTTT | CASTFGRGHRGWGNTEAFF
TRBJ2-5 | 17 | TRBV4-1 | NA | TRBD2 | TGCGCCAGCAGCCCAGGACTAGCGGGGGGGTACCAAGAGACCCAGTACTTC | CASSPGLAGGYQETQYF
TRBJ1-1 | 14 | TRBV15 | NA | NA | TGTGCCACCAGCAGAGCGGGGGTTGGAACTGAAGCTTTCTTT | CATSRAGVGTEAFF
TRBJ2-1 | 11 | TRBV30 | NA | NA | TGTGCCTGGGGACTTTTTAATGAGCAGTTCTTC | CAWGLFNEQFF
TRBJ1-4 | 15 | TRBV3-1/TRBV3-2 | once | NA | TGTGCCAGCAGCCAAGGGTTTGGTGTAAGGGAAAAACTGTTTTTT | CASSQGFGVREKLFF
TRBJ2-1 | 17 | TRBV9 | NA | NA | TGTGCCAGCAGCGTAGGGAGTAGCCGGAGCTCCTACAATGAGCAGTTCTTC | CASSVGSSRSSYNEQFF
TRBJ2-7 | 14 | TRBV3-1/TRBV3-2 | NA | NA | TGTGCCAGCAGCCAAGACCCTAGCTTCGGCGAGCAGTACTTC | CASSQDPSFGEQYF